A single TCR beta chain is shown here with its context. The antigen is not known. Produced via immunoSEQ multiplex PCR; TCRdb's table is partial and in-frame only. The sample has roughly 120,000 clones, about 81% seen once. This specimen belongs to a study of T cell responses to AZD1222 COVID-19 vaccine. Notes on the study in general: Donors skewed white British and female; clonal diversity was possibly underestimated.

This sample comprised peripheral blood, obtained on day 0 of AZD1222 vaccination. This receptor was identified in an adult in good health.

The CDR3 DNA reads as TGTGCCAGCAGCCCAAAGACTAGCGGATCCTTTAGTCCCTACGAGCAGTACTTC. This codes for CASSPKTSGSFSPYEQYF. The chain is built from TRBV7-2 and TRBJ2-7; 9 bases map to TRBD2. Trimming cost V 5 bases and J 2 bases; bases outside gene matches: 16. CDR3 length: 18 amino acids. The germline V gene has CDR1 SGHTA and CDR2 FQGNSA.